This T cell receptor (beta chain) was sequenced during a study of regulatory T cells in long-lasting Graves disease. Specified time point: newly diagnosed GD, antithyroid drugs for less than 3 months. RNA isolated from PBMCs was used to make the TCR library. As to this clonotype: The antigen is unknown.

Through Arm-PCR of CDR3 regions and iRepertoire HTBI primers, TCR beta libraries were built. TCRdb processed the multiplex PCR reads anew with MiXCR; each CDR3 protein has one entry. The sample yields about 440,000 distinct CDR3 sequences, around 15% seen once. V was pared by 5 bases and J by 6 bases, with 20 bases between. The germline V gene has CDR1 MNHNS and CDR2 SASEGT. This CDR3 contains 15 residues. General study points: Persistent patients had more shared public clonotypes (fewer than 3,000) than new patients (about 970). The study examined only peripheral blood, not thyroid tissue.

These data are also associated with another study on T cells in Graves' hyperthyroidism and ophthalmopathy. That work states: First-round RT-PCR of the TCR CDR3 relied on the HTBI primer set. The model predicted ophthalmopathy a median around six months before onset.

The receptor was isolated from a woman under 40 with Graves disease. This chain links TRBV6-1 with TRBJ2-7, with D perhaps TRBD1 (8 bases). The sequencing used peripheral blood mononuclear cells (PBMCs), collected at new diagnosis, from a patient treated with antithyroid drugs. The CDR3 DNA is TGTGCCAGCAGTATGTACAGGGGGGGTTCGGGCGAGCAGTACTTC. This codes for CASSMYRGGSGEQYF.